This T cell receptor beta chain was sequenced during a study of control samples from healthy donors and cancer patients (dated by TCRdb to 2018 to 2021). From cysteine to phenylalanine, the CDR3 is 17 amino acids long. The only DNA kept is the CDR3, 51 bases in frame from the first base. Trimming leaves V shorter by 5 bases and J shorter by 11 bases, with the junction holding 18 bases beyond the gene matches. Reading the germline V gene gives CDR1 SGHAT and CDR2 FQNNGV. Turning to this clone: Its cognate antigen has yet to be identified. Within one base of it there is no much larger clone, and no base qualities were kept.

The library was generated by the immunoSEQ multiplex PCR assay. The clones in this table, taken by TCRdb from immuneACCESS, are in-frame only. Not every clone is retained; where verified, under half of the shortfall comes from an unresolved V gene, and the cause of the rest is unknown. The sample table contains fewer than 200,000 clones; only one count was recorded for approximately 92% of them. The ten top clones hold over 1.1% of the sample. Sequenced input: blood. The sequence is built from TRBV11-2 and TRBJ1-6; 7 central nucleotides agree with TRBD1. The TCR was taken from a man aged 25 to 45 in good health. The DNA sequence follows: TGTGCCAGCAGCCCACTCATCCAGGGCAGGGGGTTCACACCCCTCCACTTT. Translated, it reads CASSPLIQGRGFTPLHF. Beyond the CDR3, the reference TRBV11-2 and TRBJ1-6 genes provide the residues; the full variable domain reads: EAGVAQSPRYKIIEKRQSVAFWCNPISGHATLYWYQQILGQGPKLLIQFQNNGVVDDSQLPKDRFSAERLKGVDSTLKIQPAKLEDSAVYLCASSPLIQGRGFTPLHFGNGTRLTVT.